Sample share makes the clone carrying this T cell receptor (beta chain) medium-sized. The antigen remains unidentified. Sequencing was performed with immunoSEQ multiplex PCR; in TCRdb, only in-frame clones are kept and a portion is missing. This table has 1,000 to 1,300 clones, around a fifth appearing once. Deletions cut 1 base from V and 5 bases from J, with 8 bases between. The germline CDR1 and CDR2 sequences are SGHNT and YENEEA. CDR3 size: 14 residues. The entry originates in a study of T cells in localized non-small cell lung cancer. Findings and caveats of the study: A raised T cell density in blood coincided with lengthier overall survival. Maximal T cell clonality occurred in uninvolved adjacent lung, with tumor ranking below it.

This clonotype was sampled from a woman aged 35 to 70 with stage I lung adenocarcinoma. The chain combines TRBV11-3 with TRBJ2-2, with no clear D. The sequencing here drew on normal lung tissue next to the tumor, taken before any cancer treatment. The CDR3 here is CASSLVPRTGELFF. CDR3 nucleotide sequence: TGTGCCAGCAGCTTAGTCCCCCGTACCGGGGAGCTGTTTTTT. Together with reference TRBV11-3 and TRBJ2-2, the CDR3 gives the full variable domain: EAGVVQSPRYKIIEKKQPVAFWCNPISGHNTLYWYLQNLGQGPELLIRYENEEAVDDSQLPKDRFSAERLKGVDSTLKIQPAELGDSAVYLCASSLVPRTGELFFGEGSRLTVL.